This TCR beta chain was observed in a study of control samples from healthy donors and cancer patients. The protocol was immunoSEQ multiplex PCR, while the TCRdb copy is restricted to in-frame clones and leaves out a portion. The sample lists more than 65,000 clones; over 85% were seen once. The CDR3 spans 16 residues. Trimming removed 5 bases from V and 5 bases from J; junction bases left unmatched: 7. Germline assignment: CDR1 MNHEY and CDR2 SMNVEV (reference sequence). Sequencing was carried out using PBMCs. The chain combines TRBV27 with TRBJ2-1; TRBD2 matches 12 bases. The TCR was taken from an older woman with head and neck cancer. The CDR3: CASSARTSGINNEQFF. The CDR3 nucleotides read TGTGCCAGCAGTGCACGGACTAGCGGGATTAACAATGAGCAGTTCTTC.